This T cell receptor (beta chain) was sequenced in a study of T cell repertoires in cytomegalovirus infection (dated by TCRdb to the late 2010s). With regard to the full study: Alongside well-studied HLA-B-restricted epitopes, the peptide stimulations were aimed at recently identified HLA-C-restricted CMV epitopes, whose presentation resists viral immunomodulation. Because public TCR beta signatures pointed to carriage of CMV infection together with the matching HLA type, the HLA type of each donor mattered for the analysis. Overall results and qualifications from the work: In the ex vivo response, HLA-C-restricted CMV-specific TCR beta clonotypes were dominant, and in two of eight donors the single most frequent clonotype came from this HLA-C-restricted group. In both this cohort and an independent cohort of 352 donors, the cumulative frequency of public TCR beta family members distinguished carriers of CMV infection plus the relevant HLA type.

The sequencing machine was an Illumina HiSeq 1500. TCRdb passed the public sequencing reads through fastp at Q25 and MiXCR, retaining productive beta sequences. Here each entry gathers all rows of one CDR3 protein and keeps the most common genes and DNA. A total of 50,000 to 65,000 distinct CDR3 sequences appear in this sample, over 15% of them only once. The top ten clonotypes cover about 68% of the sample. This specimen's treatment or condition label, per the study, means: in vitro stimulation with specific CMV peptide epitopes to enrich CMV-specific T cells. Comments on this clonotype: The antigen it binds to is not known. No much larger clone is present one base from it, and per-base qualities are unavailable.

The sequence was collected from a human donor in good health (CMV status not recorded). Some clones in this sample may be carry-over from other donors' samples. The sequenced sample was CD8+ T cells from cultured PBMCs, obtained from culture after CMV antigen stimulation.

The nucleotide sequence reads TGTGCCATCAGTGAGTTTGACAATGAGCAGTTCTTC. The translation is CAISEFDNEQFF. The V gene is TRBV10-3 and the J gene is TRBJ2-1, with the D gene not clear enough to name. CDR1 and CDR2 were assigned from the germline V gene as ENHRY and SYGVKD. V loses 1 base, J loses 5 bases, and the germline ends lie 3 bases apart. From the cysteine through the phenylalanine, the CDR3 covers 12 amino acids. The only DNA kept is the CDR3, 36 bases in frame from the first base.